These T cell receptor beta chains were read from a single sample in a study of cytomegalovirus exposure and HLA in healthy donors. Clones were read by immunoSEQ multiplex PCR, and TCRdb kept only the in-frame ones, dropping some. Of some 200,000 clones in the sample, around 76% were seen once. Input material: PBMCs. These receptors all stem from a man between 18 and 35 years old in good health and CMV-seronegative. Each CDR3 is given with its conserved first and last residue. D genes are given only for firm matches. Expanded clones are given a class, and other clones once, few, many or no size at all.

TRBJ1-4,-,-,TRBV28,CASSLSGHALEKLFF,TGTGCCAGCAGTTTATCGGGACACGCCCTGGAAAAACTGTTTTTT
TRBJ2-7,TRBD2,-,TRBV28,CASTPSLAGAYEQYF,TGTGCCAGTACTCCTTCACTAGCGGGAGCGTACGAGCAGTACTTC
TRBJ1-2,-,-,TRBV28,CASSPQDVFGYTF,TGTGCCAGCAGTCCACAGGACGTCTTTGGCTACACCTTC
TRBJ1-5,-,-,TRBV2,CASRLFAGSYQPQHF,TGTGCCAGCAGACTCTTCGCGGGGTCTTATCAGCCCCAGCATTTT
TRBJ1-2,-,-,TRBV6-1,CASTGTPGQSYGYTF,TGTGCCAGCACGGGAACGCCGGGACAATCCTATGGCTACACCTTC
TRBJ2-7,-,-,TRBV30,CASGTFTYEQYF,TGTGCCTCTGGGACTTTTACCTACGAGCAGTACTTC
TRBJ2-1,TRBD1,-,TRBV2,CASRVGQGGNEQFF,TGTGCCAGCAGGGTGGGACAGGGTGGTAATGAGCAGTTCTTC
TRBJ1-2,TRBD1,-,TRBV29-1,CGGDSDYGYTF,TGCGGAGGGGACAGTGACTATGGCTACACCTTC
TRBJ2-1,-,-,TRBV7-2,CASSLRTGSHNEQFF,TGTGCCAGCAGCTTAAGGACCGGGAGCCACAATGAGCAGTTCTTC
TRBJ1-2,-,-,TRBV29-1,CSVEEERGRYGYTF,TGCAGCGTTGAAGAGGAAAGGGGTAGATATGGCTACACCTTC
TRBJ2-7,-,-,TRBV6-5,CASSWDWPYEQYF,TGTGCCAGCAGCTGGGACTGGCCCTACGAGCAGTACTTC
TRBJ2-1,TRBD2,-,TRBV5-1,CASSIGTSGSYNEQFF,TGCGCCAGCAGCATCGGGACTAGCGGCTCCTACAATGAGCAGTTCTTC
TRBJ1-1,TRBD1,once,TRBV7-9,CASSPRGQLMNTEAFF,TGTGCCAGCAGCCCTAGGGGACAGCTCATGAACACTGAAGCTTTCTTT
TRBJ2-7,TRBD2,-,TRBV30,CAGTSGRTSLTLAYEQYF,TGTGCCGGGACTAGCGGGAGGACCTCATTAACTCTGGCCTACGAGCAGTACTTC
TRBJ2-7,TRBD2,-,TRBV29-1,CSVTSGSYEQYF,TGCAGCGTGACTAGCGGGAGCTACGAGCAGTACTTC
TRBJ2-1,-,-,TRBV13,CASSRRRDYNEQFF,TGTGCCAGCAGCAGACGGCGGGATTACAATGAGCAGTTCTTC
TRBJ1-3,-,-,TRBV27,CASSSGAPSGNTIYF,TGTGCCAGCAGTTCTGGGGCCCCCTCTGGAAACACCATATATTTT